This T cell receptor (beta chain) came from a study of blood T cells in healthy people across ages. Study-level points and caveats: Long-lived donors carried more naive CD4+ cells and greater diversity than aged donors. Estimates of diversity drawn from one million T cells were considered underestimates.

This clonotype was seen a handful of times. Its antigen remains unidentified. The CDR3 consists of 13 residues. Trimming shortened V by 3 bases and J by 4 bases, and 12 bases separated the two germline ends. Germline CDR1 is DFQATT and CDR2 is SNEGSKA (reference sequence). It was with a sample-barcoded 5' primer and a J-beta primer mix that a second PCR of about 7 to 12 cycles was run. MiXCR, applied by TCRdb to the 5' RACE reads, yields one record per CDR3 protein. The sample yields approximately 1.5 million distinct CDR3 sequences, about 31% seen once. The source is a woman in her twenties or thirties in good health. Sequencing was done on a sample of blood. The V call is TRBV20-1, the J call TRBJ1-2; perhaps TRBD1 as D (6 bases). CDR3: CSASLTGGYGYTF. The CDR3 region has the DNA TGCAGTGCTAGTTTGACAGGAGGCTATGGCTACACCTTC.